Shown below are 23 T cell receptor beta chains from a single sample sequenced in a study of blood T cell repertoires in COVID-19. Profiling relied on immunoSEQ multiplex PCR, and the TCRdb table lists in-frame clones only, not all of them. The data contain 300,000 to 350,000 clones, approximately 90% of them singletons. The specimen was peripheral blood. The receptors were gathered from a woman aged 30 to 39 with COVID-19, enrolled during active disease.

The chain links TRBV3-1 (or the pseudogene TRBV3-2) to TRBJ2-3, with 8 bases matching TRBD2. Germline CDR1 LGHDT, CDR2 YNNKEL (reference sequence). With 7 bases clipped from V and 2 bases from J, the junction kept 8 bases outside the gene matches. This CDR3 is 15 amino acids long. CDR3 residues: CASTSRGRSTDTQYF. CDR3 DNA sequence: TGTGCCAGCACCTCCCGCGGGAGGTCCACAGATACGCAGTATTTT.

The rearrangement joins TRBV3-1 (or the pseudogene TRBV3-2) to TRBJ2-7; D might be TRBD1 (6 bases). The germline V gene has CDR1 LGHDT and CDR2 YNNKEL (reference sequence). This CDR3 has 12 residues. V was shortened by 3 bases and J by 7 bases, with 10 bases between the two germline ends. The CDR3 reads CASSHQGWEQYF. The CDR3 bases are TGTGCCAGCAGCCACCAGGGGTGGGAGCAGTACTTC.

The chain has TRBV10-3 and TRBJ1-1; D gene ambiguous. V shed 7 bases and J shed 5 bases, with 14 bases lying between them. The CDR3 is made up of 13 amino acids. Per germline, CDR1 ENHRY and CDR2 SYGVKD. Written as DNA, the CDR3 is TGTGCCATCAATTTCGGGAGCGAGACTGAAGCTTTCTTT. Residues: CAINFGSETEAFF.

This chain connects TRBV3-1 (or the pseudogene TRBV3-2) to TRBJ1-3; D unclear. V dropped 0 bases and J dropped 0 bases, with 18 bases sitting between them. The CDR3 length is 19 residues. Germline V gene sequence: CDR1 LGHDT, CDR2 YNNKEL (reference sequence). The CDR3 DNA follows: TGTGCCAGCAGCCAAGACAGGTTGGTCACTTTGAGCTCTGGAAACACCATATATTTT. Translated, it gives CASSQDRLVTLSSGNTIYF.

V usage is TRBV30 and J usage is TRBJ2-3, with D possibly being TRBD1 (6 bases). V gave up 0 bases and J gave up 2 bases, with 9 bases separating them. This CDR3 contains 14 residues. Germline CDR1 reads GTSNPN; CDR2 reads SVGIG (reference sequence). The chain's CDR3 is CAWSVQGFTDTQYF. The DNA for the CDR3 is TGTGCCTGGAGTGTACAGGGATTCACAGATACGCAGTATTTT. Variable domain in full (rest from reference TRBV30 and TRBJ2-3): SQTIHQWPATLVQPVGSPLSLECTVEGTSNPNLYWYRQAAGRGLQLLFYSVGIGQISSEVPQNLSASRPQDRQFILSSKKLLLSDSGFYLCAWSVQGFTDTQYFGPGTRLTVL.

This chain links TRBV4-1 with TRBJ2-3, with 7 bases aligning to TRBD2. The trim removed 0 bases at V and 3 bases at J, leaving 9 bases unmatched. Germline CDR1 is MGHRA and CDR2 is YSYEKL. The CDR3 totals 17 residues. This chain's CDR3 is CASSQDRSSGRTDTQYF. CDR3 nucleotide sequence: TGCGCCAGCAGCCAAGATCGGAGTAGCGGGCGGACAGATACGCAGTATTTT.

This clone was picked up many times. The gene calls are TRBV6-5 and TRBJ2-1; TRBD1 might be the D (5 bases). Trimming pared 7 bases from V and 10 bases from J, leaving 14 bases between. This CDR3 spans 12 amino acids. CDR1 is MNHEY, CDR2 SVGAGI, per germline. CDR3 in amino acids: CASKKGLREQFF. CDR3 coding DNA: TGTGCCAGCAAAAAGGGGCTTCGGGAGCAGTTCTTC.

CDR3 DNA sequence: TGTGCCAGCAGCTTATATACCCAGGGGGGCGAGCAGTACTTC. Translating gives CASSLYTQGGEQYF. The chain is built from TRBV11-1 and TRBJ2-7; tentatively, D is TRBD1 (7 bases). The germline gives CDR1 SGHAT, CDR2 FQDESV (reference sequence). CDR3 length: 14 amino acids. Trimming removed 2 bases at V and 6 bases at J, with 14 bases between. Looking up the rest from reference TRBV11-1 and TRBJ2-7 gives the full variable domain: EAEVAQSPRYKITEKSQAVAFWCDPISGHATLYWYRQILGQGPELLVQFQDESVVDDSQLPKDRFSAERLKGVDSTLKIQPAELGDSAMYLCASSLYTQGGEQYFGPGTRLTVT.

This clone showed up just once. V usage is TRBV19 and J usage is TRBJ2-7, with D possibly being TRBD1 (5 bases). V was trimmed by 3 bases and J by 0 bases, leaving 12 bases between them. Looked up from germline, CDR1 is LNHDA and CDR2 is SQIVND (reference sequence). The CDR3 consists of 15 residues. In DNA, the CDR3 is TGTGCCAGTAGTATTTCCCAGGGTAGCTCCTACGAGCAGTACTTC. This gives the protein CASSISQGSSYEQYF.

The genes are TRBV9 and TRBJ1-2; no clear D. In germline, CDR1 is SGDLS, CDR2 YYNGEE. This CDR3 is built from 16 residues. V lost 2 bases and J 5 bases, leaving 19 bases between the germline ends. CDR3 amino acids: CASSVTALPVAYGYTF. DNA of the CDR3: TGTGCCAGCAGCGTCACCGCTCTCCCCGTAGCTTATGGCTACACCTTC.

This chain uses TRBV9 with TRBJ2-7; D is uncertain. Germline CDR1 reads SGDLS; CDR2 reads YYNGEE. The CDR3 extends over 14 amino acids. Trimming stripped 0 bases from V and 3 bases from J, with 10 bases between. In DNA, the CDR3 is TGTGCCAGCAGCGTAGGGGCAGGCAACTACGAGCAGTACTTC. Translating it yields CASSVGAGNYEQYF.

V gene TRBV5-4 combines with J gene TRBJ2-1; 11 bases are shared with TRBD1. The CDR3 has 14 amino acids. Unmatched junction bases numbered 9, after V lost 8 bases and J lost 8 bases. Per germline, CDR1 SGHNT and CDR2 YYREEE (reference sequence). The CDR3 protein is CARPGQGASDEQFF. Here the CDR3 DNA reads TGTGCCAGGCCAGGACAGGGGGCGTCCGATGAGCAGTTCTTC.

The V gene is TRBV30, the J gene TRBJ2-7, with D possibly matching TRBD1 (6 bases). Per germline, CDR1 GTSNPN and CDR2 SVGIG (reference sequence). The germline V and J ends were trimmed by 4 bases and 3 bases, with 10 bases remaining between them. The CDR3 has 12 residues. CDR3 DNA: TGTGCCTGGACCCCGGGACACTACGAGCAGTACTTC. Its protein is CAWTPGHYEQYF.

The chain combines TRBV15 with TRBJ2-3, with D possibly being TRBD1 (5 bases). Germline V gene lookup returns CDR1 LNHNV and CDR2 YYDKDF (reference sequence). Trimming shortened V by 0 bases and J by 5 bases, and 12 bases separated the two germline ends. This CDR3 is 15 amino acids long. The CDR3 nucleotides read TGTGCCACCAGCAGAGATAGGGGATTCGTAGATACGCAGTATTTT. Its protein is CATSRDRGFVDTQYF.

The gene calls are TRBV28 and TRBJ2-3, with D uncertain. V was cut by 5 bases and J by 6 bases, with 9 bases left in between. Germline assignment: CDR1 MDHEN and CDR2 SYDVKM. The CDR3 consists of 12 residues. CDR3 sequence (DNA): TGTGCCAGCAGTCCCCGTTCTGATACGCAGTATTTT. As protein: CASSPRSDTQYF. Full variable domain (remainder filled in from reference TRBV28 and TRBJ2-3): DVKVTQSSRYLVKRTGEKVFLECVQDMDHENMFWYRQDPGLGLRLIYFSYDVKMKEKGDIPEGYSVSREKKERFSLILESASTNQTSMYLCASSPRSDTQYFGPGTRLTVL.

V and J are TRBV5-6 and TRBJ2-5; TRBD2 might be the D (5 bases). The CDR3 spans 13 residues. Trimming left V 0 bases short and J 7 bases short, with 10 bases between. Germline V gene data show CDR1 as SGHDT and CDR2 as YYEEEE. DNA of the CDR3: TGTGCCAGCAGCTTGGCTAGCACTAGGACCCAGTACTTC. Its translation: CASSLASTRTQYF.

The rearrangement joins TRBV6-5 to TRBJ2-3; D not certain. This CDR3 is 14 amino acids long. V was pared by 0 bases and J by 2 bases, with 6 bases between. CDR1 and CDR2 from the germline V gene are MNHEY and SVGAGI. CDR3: CASSYSTVTDTQYF. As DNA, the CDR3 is TGTGCCAGCAGTTACTCCACAGTCACAGATACGCAGTATTTT.

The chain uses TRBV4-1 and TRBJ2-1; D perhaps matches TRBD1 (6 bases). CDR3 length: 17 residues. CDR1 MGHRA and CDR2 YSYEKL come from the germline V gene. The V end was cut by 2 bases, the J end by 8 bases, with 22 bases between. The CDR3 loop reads CASSQSHRDAPGDEQFF. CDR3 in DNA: TGCGCCAGCAGCCAATCCCACCGGGACGCCCCAGGGGATGAGCAGTTCTTC.

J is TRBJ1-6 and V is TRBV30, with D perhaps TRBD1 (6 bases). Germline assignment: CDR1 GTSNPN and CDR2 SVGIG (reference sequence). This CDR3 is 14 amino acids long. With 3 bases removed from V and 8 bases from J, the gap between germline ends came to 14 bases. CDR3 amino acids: CAWRPRGADSPLHF. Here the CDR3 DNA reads TGTGCCTGGAGGCCCCGGGGGGCTGATTCACCCCTCCACTTT.

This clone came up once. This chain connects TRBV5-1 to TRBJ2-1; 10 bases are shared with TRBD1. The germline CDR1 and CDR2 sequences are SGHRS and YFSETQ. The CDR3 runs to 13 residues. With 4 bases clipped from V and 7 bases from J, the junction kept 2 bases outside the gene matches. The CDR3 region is CASSTDRGNEQFF. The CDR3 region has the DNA TGCGCCAGCAGCACGGACAGGGGGAATGAGCAGTTCTTC.

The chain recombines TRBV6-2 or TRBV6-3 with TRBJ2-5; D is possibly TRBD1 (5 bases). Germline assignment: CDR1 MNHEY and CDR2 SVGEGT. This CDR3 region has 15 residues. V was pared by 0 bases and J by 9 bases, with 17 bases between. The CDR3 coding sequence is TGTGCCAGCAGTTACTCGGGCAGGGTAAACGTGGCCCAGTACTTC. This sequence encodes CASSYSGRVNVAQYF.

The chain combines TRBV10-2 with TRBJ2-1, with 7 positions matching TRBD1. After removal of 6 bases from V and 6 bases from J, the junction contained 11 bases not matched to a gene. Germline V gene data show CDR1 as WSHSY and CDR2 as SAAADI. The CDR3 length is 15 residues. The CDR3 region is CASRFSTGAGNEQFF. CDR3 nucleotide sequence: TGCGCCAGCAGATTCAGCACAGGGGCCGGCAATGAGCAGTTCTTC.

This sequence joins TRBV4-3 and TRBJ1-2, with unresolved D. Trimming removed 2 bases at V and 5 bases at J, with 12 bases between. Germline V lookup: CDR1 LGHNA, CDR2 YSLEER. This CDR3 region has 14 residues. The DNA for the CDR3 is TGCGCCAGCAGCCAAACCGGTCGCCAATATGGCTACACCTTC. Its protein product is CASSQTGRQYGYTF.